A selection of T cell receptor beta chains follows, all from one sample in a study of T cells in Graves' hyperthyroidism and ophthalmopathy. One entry per CDR3 protein, called by TCRdb with MiXCR from the multiplex PCR reads. The table includes around 690,000 distinct CDR3 sequences, around 20% detected once. The sequencing sample was made of blood. The receptor set was obtained from a man under 40 with Graves' ophthalmopathy. Each CDR3 is given with its conserved first and last residue. The order of the fields is J gene, D gene, V gene, clone size, CDR3 DNA, CDR3 protein. D genes are given only for firm matches. Part of the rows lack a size; the others show once, few, many or a class for expanded clones.

TRBJ1-6	TRBD1	TRBV7-9	few	TGTGCCAGCAGCCCCTGGACAGGCGGGAATTCACCCCTCCACTTT	CASSPWTGGNSPLHF
TRBJ1-5	NA	TRBV7-8	many	TGTGCCAGCAGCTTCAGGGGTCCCGGGGCCCAGCATTTT	CASSFRGPGAQHF
TRBJ1-4	NA	TRBV12-3/TRBV12-4	few	TGTGCCAGCAGCTCCCTTGGGAAAGAAAAACTGTTTTTT	CASSSLGKEKLFF
TRBJ1-5	NA	TRBV20-1	NA	TGCAGTGCTAGAGAGGGAGGGGAGCATCAGCCCCAGCATTTT	CSAREGGEHQPQHF
TRBJ2-3	NA	TRBV7-2	NA	TGTGCCAGCAGCTCGACCCAGGCGTCCACAGATACGCAGTATTTT	CASSSTQASTDTQYF
TRBJ2-2	TRBD2	TRBV7-2	NA	TGTGCCAGCAGCTTAATTAGCGGGAGGGCCGGGGACGGGGAGCTGTTTTTT	CASSLISGRAGDGELFF
TRBJ2-3	NA	TRBV11-2	NA	TGTGCCAGCAGCTTAGGTTTCGGGACAAGAGATACGCAGTATTTT	CASSLGFGTRDTQYF
TRBJ2-1	NA	TRBV24-1	few	TGTGCCACCAGTGATCCGGGACCCGAAAATGAGCAGTTCTTC	CATSDPGPENEQFF
TRBJ2-2	TRBD2	TRBV30	NA	TGTGCCTGGAGTGCAACTCGGACTAGCGGAAACACCGGGGAGCTGTTTTTT	CAWSATRTSGNTGELFF
TRBJ2-7	NA	TRBV12-3/TRBV12-4	NA	TGTGCCAGCAGCCCATGGGGGGACGAGCAGTACTTC	CASSPWGDEQYF
TRBJ2-3	TRBD2	TRBV3-1	few	TGTGCCAGCAGCATCATAGCGGGAGCTGATAATACGCAGTATTTT	CASSIIAGADNTQYF
TRBJ2-3	TRBD2	TRBV7-2	many	TGTGCCAGCAGCTTCGGACTAGCGGGGCTATCCGATACGCAGTATTTT	CASSFGLAGLSDTQYF
TRBJ2-1	NA	TRBV12-3/TRBV12-4	many	TGTGCCAGCAGTCCTCAGATGGTACAGCGGACGGGCAGCTCCTACAATGAGCAGTTCTTC	CASSPQMVQRTGSSYNEQFF
TRBJ1-5	NA	TRBV27	NA	TGTGCCAGCAGTCCCCAAGCCTTGACCGTCCAGCCCCAGCATTTT	CASSPQALTVQPQHF
TRBJ2-3	NA	TRBV11-2	many	TGTGCCAGCAGCTTAGATTGGGCAGGGACAGATACGCAGTATTTT	CASSLDWAGTDTQYF
TRBJ1-2	NA	TRBV5-5	few	TGTGCCAGCGGAATTCGACAGGAGAACTATGGCTACACCTTC	CASGIRQENYGYTF
TRBJ1-1	NA	TRBV19	NA	TGTGCCAGTAGTAGCACAGGGACCCGGGCGAGGGTTGAAGCTTTCTTT	CASSSTGTRARVEAFF
TRBJ1-1	TRBD1	TRBV28	once	TGTGCCAGCAGTCTTTCCGGGACAGGGGGCAGCACTGAAGCTTTCTTT	CASSLSGTGGSTEAFF
TRBJ2-7	TRBD2	TRBV20-1	NA	TGCAGTGCTATTGTAACTAGCGGATACGAGCAGTACTTC	CSAIVTSGYEQYF
TRBJ2-3	NA	TRBV20-1	NA	TGCAGTGCTAGAGGCCTAGTGAGCACAGATACGAAGTATTTT	CSARGLVSTDTKYF
TRBJ2-3	TRBD2	TRBV4-1	NA	TGCGCCAGCAGCCGCCCTACTAGCGGGAGGCAAGATACGCAGTATTTT	CASSRPTSGRQDTQYF
TRBJ2-5	NA	TRBV6-6	many	TGTGCCAGCAGTTACGGGGGCCCAGAGACCCAGTACTTC	CASSYGGPETQYF
TRBJ2-4	TRBD2	TRBV5-1	many	TGCGCCAGCAGCTGGGACCATAGCGGGAGGGCCTCCCACATTCAGTACTTC	CASSWDHSGRASHIQYF
TRBJ2-3	TRBD1	TRBV2	NA	TGTGCCAGCAGTGACTTAAAGGACAGGGGGGGTTCAGATACGCAGTATTTT	CASSDLKDRGGSDTQYF
TRBJ1-2	NA	TRBV25-1	NA	TGTGCCAGCAGTGACCCAGGGACCTATGGCTACACCTTC	CASSDPGTYGYTF
TRBJ2-1	NA	TRBV6-1	NA	TGTGCCAGCAGAAGGACTCCGGAGAGCTCCTACAATGAGCAGTTCTTC	CASRRTPESSYNEQFF
TRBJ1-5	NA	TRBV6-2/TRBV6-3	NA	TGTGCCAGCAGTTACTCGATCGGGGATAGCAATCAGCCCCAGCATTTT	CASSYSIGDSNQPQHF
TRBJ2-7	TRBD1	TRBV30	few	TGTGCCTGGAGTCGACAGGGCGGGGAGCAGTACTTC	CAWSRQGGEQYF
TRBJ1-2	NA	TRBV20-1	NA	TGCAGTGCTCCGGACGTGTGGGTCTACACCTTC	CSAPDVWVYTF
TRBJ1-5	NA	TRBV7-9	few	TGTGCCAGGGATCAGCCCCAGCATTTT	CARDQPQHF
TRBJ2-3	NA	TRBV6-1	NA	TGTGCCAGCAGTCCCCGAAGGACTCACACAGATACGCAGTATTTT	CASSPRRTHTDTQYF
TRBJ2-1	TRBD1	TRBV2	many	TGTGCCAGCAGGACCCGGACAGGGGGCTCCTACAATGAGCAGTTCTTC	CASRTRTGGSYNEQFF
TRBJ2-5	TRBD1	TRBV7-2	many	TGTGCCAGCAGCTTGGCCTCCGGGACAGGGGAAGGTCAGTACTTC	CASSLASGTGEGQYF
TRBJ2-1	NA	TRBV5-1	few	TGCGCCAGCAGCTTGTTAGATCCCTCCTACAATGAGCAGTTCTTC	CASSLLDPSYNEQFF
TRBJ2-7	TRBD2	TRBV12-3/TRBV12-4	few	TGTGCCAGCAGCTCGGGAGGGAGGGACCCCTACGAGGAGCAGTACTTC	CASSSGGRDPYEEQYF
TRBJ2-7	NA	TRBV5-1	few	TGCGCCAGCAGCGCCGCGGGGACCTACTACGAGCAGTACTTC	CASSAAGTYYEQYF
TRBJ1-5	NA	TRBV18	NA	TGTGCCGGCTCACCGTCAACAGGGAATCAGCCCCAGCATTTT	CAGSPSTGNQPQHF
TRBJ2-1	TRBD2	TRBV7-6	NA	TGTGCCAGCAGCTTAGAGGGACTAACCAATGAGCAGTTCTTC	CASSLEGLTNEQFF
TRBJ1-3	NA	TRBV10-3	NA	TGTGCCATCAGTGAGGCAGGGACCTCTGGAAACACCATATATTTT	CAISEAGTSGNTIYF
TRBJ2-3	TRBD2	TRBV4-3	NA	TGCGCCAGCAGCCGCGGGACTAGCGGAGTTAGCACAGATACGCAGTATTTT	CASSRGTSGVSTDTQYF
TRBJ2-1	NA	TRBV13	few	TGTGCCAGCAGCTTCGTTGGCGAGTCCTACAATGAGCAGTTCTTC	CASSFVGESYNEQFF
TRBJ2-7	NA	TRBV4-3	NA	TGCGCCAGCAGCCAAGAAAAATATGGAATGGGAGCCTACGAGCAGTACTTC	CASSQEKYGMGAYEQYF
TRBJ2-1	TRBD1	TRBV6-6	few	TGTGCCAGCAGTTACGCGACAGGGAACAATGAGCAGTTCTTC	CASSYATGNNEQFF
TRBJ2-5	NA	TRBV18	many	TGTGCCAGCTCACCCCCGGAGGAGACCCAGTACTTC	CASSPPEETQYF
TRBJ1-4	NA	TRBV29-1	NA	TGCAGCGTTGCCCAGACCCTTGGTGAAAAACTGTTTTTT	CSVAQTLGEKLFF
TRBJ1-2	TRBD1	TRBV27	few	TGTGCCAGCAGTTTATCGAGCGGGGACAGGTCCTATGGCTACACCTTC	CASSLSSGDRSYGYTF
TRBJ2-7	TRBD1	TRBV11-2	NA	TGCGCCAGCAGCTTCGGGACAGGGCCACGTGGGAGCTCCTACGAGCAGTACTTC	CASSFGTGPRGSSYEQYF
TRBJ1-1	NA	TRBV29-1	few	TGCAGCGTGGGAGGGAATCGGTTGGAAGGAGCTTTCTTT	CSVGGNRLEGAFF
TRBJ2-6	TRBD1	TRBV7-6	NA	TGTGCCAGCAGGGGGGACAGTGGTGTTTCTGGGGCCAACGTCCTGACTTTC	CASRGDSGVSGANVLTF
TRBJ1-1	NA	TRBV27	few	TGTGCCAGCAGCTGGAACTCATACACTGAAGCTTTCTTT	CASSWNSYTEAFF
TRBJ2-3	TRBD2	TRBV11-1	NA	TGTGCCAGCAGCGCACTTTTAGCGGGAGTGGATACGCAGTATTTT	CASSALLAGVDTQYF
TRBJ2-7	NA	TRBV20-1	NA	TGCAGTGCTGACGGGTCCAGCTCCTACGAGCAGTACTTC	CSADGSSSYEQYF
TRBJ2-3	NA	TRBV5-1	many	TGCGCCAGCAGCATGACAGGGAGGCGGGAGAGGGATACGCAGTATTTT	CASSMTGRRERDTQYF
TRBJ1-5	NA	TRBV10-3	NA	TGTGCCATCAGTGAGACACCACTCTTTGATAGGGAGGGACGGCCCCAGCATTTT	CAISETPLFDREGRPQHF
TRBJ2-5	NA	TRBV6-1	NA	TGTGCCAGCAGTGAAGGGGGGGAAAAGACCCAGTACTTC	CASSEGGEKTQYF
TRBJ2-4	NA	TRBV30	many	TGTGCCTGGAGTGTAAACAAAAACATTCAGTACTTC	CAWSVNKNIQYF
TRBJ1-2	TRBD1	TRBV5-1	NA	TGCGCCAGCAGCTACGGACAGGGTCCCATCTCCTATGGCTACACCTTC	CASSYGQGPISYGYTF
TRBJ2-7	NA	TRBV28	many	TGTGCCATCGGACAACGGACGAACCCAACCGACGAGCAGTACTTC	CAIGQRTNPTDEQYF